These 7 T cell receptor beta chains originate from one sample sequenced in a study of T cell responses to AZD1222 COVID-19 vaccine (dated by TCRdb to 2020 to 2022). To prepare the library, the immunoSEQ multiplex PCR assay was applied. Sourced from immuneACCESS, this table was stored by TCRdb with only in-frame sequences that have V and J called. A share of the clones is absent; for the studies checked, an unresolved V gene accounts for under half, and the remainder has no known explanation. The sample profile shows about 130,000 clones; approximately 88% of them were found once. The leading ten clones occupy 4.5% to 6.5% of the sample. This sample's time point label indicates: about 28 days (+/-7) after the second vaccine dose. The material was peripheral blood, obtained 28 days after the second AZD1222 dose. The receptors were sampled from an adult who received the AZD1222 COVID-19 vaccine.

J is TRBJ1-6 and V is TRBV11-3, with D possibly being TRBD1 (6 bases). Germline CDR1 is SGHNT and CDR2 is YENEEA. The CDR3 has 15 residues. Deletions cut 5 bases from V and 6 bases from J, with 14 bases between. The CDR3 DNA reads as TGTGCCAGCAGCCCCCCGACAGGATTTAATTCACCCCTCCACTTT. It codes for CASSPPTGFNSPLHF.

The chain uses TRBV6-5 and TRBJ1-2, with 8 positions matching TRBD1. Germline CDR1 and CDR2: MNHEY and SVGAGI. The length of the CDR3 is 16 residues. With V trimmed by 0 bases and J by 6 bases, 9 bases remained unmatched. CDR3 in DNA: TGTGCCAGCAGTTACTCAAGGACAGGGTCGATGGATGGCTACACCTTC. This sequence encodes CASSYSRTGSMDGYTF.

The chain is built from TRBV30 and TRBJ2-1; no clear D. Trimming left V 2 bases short and J 5 bases short, with 13 bases between. CDR3 length equals 14 residues. Germline V CDR1 and CDR2: GTSNPN, SVGIG (reference sequence). This CDR3 reads CAWSRLRVDNEQFF. DNA of the CDR3: TGTGCCTGGAGTCGATTACGGGTTGACAATGAGCAGTTCTTC.

This chain connects TRBV6-2 or TRBV6-3 to TRBJ1-4, with D perhaps TRBD1 (6 bases). In germline, CDR1 is MNHEY, CDR2 SVGEGT. Trimming cost V 5 bases and J 13 bases, with 17 bases left between them. The CDR3 loop spans 13 amino acids. The CDR3 DNA reads TGTGCCAGCAGTCCACAGGGTGCCGGGGGACTGTTTTTT. Translated, it gives CASSPQGAGGLFF.

J is TRBJ2-1 and V is TRBV5-1, with 8 nucleotides matching TRBD1. Germline-derived CDR1 and CDR2 are SGHRS and YFSETQ. V dropped 0 bases and J dropped 3; count of bases not matched to a gene: 2. This CDR3 contains 15 residues. CDR3 residues: CASSLAGQVYNEQFF. The CDR3 nucleotides read TGCGCCAGCAGCTTGGCGGGACAGGTCTACAATGAGCAGTTCTTC.

V gene TRBV12-5 combines with J gene TRBJ2-5, with D uncertain. The length of the CDR3 is 14 residues. V lost 3 bases to trimming and J lost 2 bases, with 10 bases between them. From germline, CDR1 is LGHNT and CDR2 FRNRAP. CDR3 bases: TGTGCTAGTGGTTTTAAGCTGGGGCAAGAGACCCAGTACTTC. Translating gives CASGFKLGQETQYF.

This clone was detected only a few times. The rearrangement links TRBV5-1 to TRBJ2-5, with D perhaps given as TRBD1 or TRBD2 (5 bases each). Per germline, CDR1 SGHRS and CDR2 YFSETQ. This CDR3 is built from 15 residues. The V end lost 0 bases, the J end lost 5 bases, and 14 bases lay between the germline ends. Here the CDR3 DNA reads TGCGCCAGCAGCTTGGGTGGGGGAAGAGACGAGACCCAGTACTTC. Translating it yields CASSLGGGRDETQYF. Variable domain in full (rest from reference TRBV5-1 and TRBJ2-5): KAGVTQTPRYLIKTRGQQVTLSCSPISGHRSVSWYQQTPGQGLQFLFEYFSETQRNKGNFPGRFSGRQFSNSRSEMNVSTLELGDSALYLCASSLGGGRDETQYFGPGTRLLVL.